These 4 T cell receptor beta chains were sequenced from one sample in a study of T cell repertoires in cytomegalovirus infection. TCRdb redid the calling of the reads with MiXCR, one entry per CDR3 protein. The repertoire includes roughly 760,000 distinct CDR3 sequences, 35% to 45% of them detected once, and more than 2.5% sits in the top ten. Sequencing was done on a sample of PBMCs. The source of these receptors is a human donor in good health (CMV status not recorded). Some clones in this sample may be carry-over from other donors' samples.

This clonotype was observed many times. The chain combines TRBV11-2 with TRBJ2-1, with 10 bases matching TRBD2. V shed 0 bases and J 0 bases; nucleotides not matched to a gene: 14. Germline V CDR1 and CDR2: SGHAT, FQNNGV. The CDR3 contains 21 residues. The CDR3 sequence is CASSLETLAGVLKSSYNEQFF. As DNA, the CDR3 is TGTGCCAGCAGCTTAGAGACCCTAGCGGGAGTGCTTAAAAGCTCCTACAATGAGCAGTTCTTC.

The chain joins TRBV2 to TRBJ1-6; D is undetermined. V shed 5 bases and J shed 9 bases, with 14 bases lying between them. CDR3 length equals 14 residues. The V gene's germline CDR1 is SNHLY and CDR2 FYNNEI. The DNA for the CDR3 is TGTGCCAGCAGTCAAACAGCCTGGAGTTCACCCCTCCACTTT. Its translation: CASSQTAWSSPLHF.

The genes are TRBV24-1 and TRBJ2-2; D is possibly TRBD2 (6 bases). The V gene's germline CDR1 is KGHDR and CDR2 SFDVKD. This CDR3 contains 16 residues. The V end was cut by 0 bases, the J end by 6 bases, with 13 bases between. Written as DNA, the CDR3 is TGTGCCACCAGTGATTTGCGGAGGGCCGCGGCCGGGGAGCTGTTTTTT. Translation gives CATSDLRRAAAGELFF.

The chain recombines TRBV14 with TRBJ2-3; D ambiguous. Germline V CDR1 and CDR2: SGHDN, FVKESK. V dropped 2 bases and J dropped 1 base, with 10 bases sitting between them. The CDR3 consists of 15 residues. As DNA, the CDR3 is TGTGCCAGCAGCCAAAGGCACAGCGGCACAGATACGCAGTATTTT. Protein: CASSQRHSGTDTQYF.